This T cell receptor (beta chain) was recorded in a study of T cells in Graves' hyperthyroidism and ophthalmopathy. This clonotype was counted between two and nine times. Germline CDR1 is DFQATT and CDR2 is SNEGSKA (reference sequence). The CDR3 length is 14 residues. V was cut by 0 bases and J by 8 bases, with 13 bases left in between. Template material for amplifying TCR beta CDR3 regions consisted of RNA transcripts. When the TCR CDR3 underwent first-round RT-PCR, the HTBI primer set was used. Each CDR3 protein is one row after TCRdb ran MiXCR on the multiplex PCR reads. The sample has more than 600,000 distinct CDR3 sequences; about a sixth are singletons.

This chain uses TRBV20-1 with TRBJ1-4; TRBD1 might be the D (6 bases). The material sequenced was blood. The TCR originated in a man between 18 and 35 years old with Graves' hyperthyroidism. CDR3 sequence: CSAREPGGGEKLFF. CDR3 sequence (DNA): TGCAGTGCTAGAGAGCCGGGAGGGGGAGAAAAACTGTTTTTT.